One and the same sample provided the 7 T cell receptor beta chains below, sequenced in a study of beta chain features in type 1 diabetes. Expressed TCRB transcripts were sequenced after all isolated RNA was converted to cDNA. Profiled with immunoSEQ multiplex PCR; TCRdb holds only in-frame clones, not every one. This table holds 150,000 or so clones, about 51% found once. Input material: Tregs from blood. The receptors were gathered from a man aged 18 to 29 in good health.

The chain uses TRBV18 and TRBJ2-7; 8 nucleotides align to TRBD1. Per the germline V gene, CDR1 is KGHSH and CDR2 is LQKENI. This CDR3 spans 13 amino acids. V was clipped by 6 bases and J by 3 bases; unmatched bases: 4. CDR3 sequence (DNA): TGTGCCAGCTCCCTAGGACAGGGCTACGAGCAGTACTTC. It codes for CASSLGQGYEQYF. Drawing the rest from reference TRBV18 and TRBJ2-7, the complete variable domain is NAGVMQNPRHLVRRRGQEARLRCSPMKGHSHVYWYRQLPEEGLKFMVYLQKENIIDESGMPKERFSAEFPKEGPSILRIQQVVRGDSAAYFCASSLGQGYEQYFGPGTRLTVT.

This clone was seen only a few times. V usage is TRBV19 and J usage is TRBJ2-4; TRBD1 might be the D (5 bases). Per the germline V gene, CDR1 is LNHDA and CDR2 is SQIVND (reference sequence). CDR3 size: 13 residues. Trimming pared 3 bases from V and 8 bases from J, leaving 11 bases between. CDR3 in DNA: TGTGCCAGTAGTATTTCCAGGGCGGACATTCAGTACTTC. It translates to CASSISRADIQYF.

The chain is built from TRBV27 and TRBJ1-5; D is perhaps TRBD1 (6 bases). Per the germline V gene, CDR1 is MNHEY and CDR2 is SMNVEV (reference sequence). The V end was cut by 6 bases, the J end by 4 bases, with 13 bases between. The CDR3 spans 14 residues. CDR3 sequence (DNA): TGTGCCAGCAGCCCCCAGGGGCCTAATCAGCCCCAGCATTTT. Translated, it gives CASSPQGPNQPQHF.

The rearrangement uses TRBV7-6 and TRBJ2-5; a weak D match, TRBD2 (6 bases). The germline gives CDR1 SGHVS, CDR2 FNYEAQ. The CDR3 contains 16 residues. V was clipped by 2 bases and J by 5 bases, with 18 bases between them. The CDR3 DNA reads TGTGCCAGCAGCTTAAGGCCGGGGGTGTCGGATGAGACCCAGTACTTC. Amino acids: CASSLRPGVSDETQYF.

V usage is TRBV7-4 and J usage is TRBJ2-4; no firm D call. Trimming removed 1 base at V and 4 bases at J, with 17 bases between. Germline CDR1 is SGHVT and CDR2 is SQSDAQ. The CDR3 has 17 residues. The CDR3 is CASSLVSVWREKNIQYF. The CDR3 coding sequence is TGTGCCAGCAGCTTAGTGTCGGTTTGGAGAGAGAAAAACATTCAGTACTTC. Full variable domain (remainder filled in from reference TRBV7-4 and TRBJ2-4): GAGVSQSPRYKVAKRGRDVALRCDSISGHVTLYWYRQTLGQGSEVLTYSQSDAQRDKSGRPSGRFSAERPERSVSTLKIQRTEQGDSAVYLCASSLVSVWREKNIQYFGAGTRLSVL.

V is TRBV14 and J is TRBJ2-4, with 10 bases fitting TRBD2. CDR3 length: 15 residues. Unmatched junction bases numbered 12, after V lost 11 bases and J lost 5 bases. Germline CDR1 is SGHDN and CDR2 is FVKESK. Written as DNA, the CDR3 is TGTGCCGGTAAAACAGGAACTAGCGGGGAAAACATTCAGTACTTC. Amino acids: CAGKTGTSGENIQYF.

The chain combines TRBV29-1 with TRBJ2-3; unclear D gene. This CDR3 region has 13 residues. Germline CDR1 SQVTM, CDR2 ANQGSEA. Trimming removed 0 bases at V and 4 bases at J, with 8 bases between. CDR3 DNA: TGCAGCGTTGAAGATCAGGTGGCAGATACGCAGTATTTT. Its translation: CSVEDQVADTQYF.